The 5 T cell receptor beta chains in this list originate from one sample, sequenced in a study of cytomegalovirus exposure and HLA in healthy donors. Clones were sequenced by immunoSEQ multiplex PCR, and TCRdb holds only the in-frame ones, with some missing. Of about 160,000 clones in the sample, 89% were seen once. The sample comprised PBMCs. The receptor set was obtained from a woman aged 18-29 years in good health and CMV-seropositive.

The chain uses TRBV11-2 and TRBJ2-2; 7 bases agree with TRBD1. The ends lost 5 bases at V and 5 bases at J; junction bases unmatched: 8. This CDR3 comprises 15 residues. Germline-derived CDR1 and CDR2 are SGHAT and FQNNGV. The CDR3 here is CASSDTPGGTGELFF. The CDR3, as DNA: TGTGCCAGCAGCGACACTCCAGGGGGTACCGGGGAGCTGTTTTTT.

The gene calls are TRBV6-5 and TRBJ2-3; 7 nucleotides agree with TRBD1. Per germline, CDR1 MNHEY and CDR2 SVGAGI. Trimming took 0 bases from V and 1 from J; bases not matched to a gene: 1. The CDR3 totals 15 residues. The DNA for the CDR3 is TGTGCCAGCAGTTACTCAGGACAGGGCACAGATACGCAGTATTTT. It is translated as CASSYSGQGTDTQYF.

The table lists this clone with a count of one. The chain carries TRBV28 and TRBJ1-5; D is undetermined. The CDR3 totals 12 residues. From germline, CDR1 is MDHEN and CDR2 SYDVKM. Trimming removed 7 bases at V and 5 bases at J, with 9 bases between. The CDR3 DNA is TGTGCCAGCACAGGTCCTTATCAGCCCCAGCATTTT. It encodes CASTGPYQPQHF.

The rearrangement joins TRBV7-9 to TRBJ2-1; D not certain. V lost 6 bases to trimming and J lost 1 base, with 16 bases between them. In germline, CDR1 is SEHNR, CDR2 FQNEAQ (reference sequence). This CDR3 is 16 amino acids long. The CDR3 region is CASSSPLEQSYNEQFF. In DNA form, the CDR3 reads TGTGCCAGCAGTTCACCGTTGGAACAGTCCTACAATGAGCAGTTCTTC.

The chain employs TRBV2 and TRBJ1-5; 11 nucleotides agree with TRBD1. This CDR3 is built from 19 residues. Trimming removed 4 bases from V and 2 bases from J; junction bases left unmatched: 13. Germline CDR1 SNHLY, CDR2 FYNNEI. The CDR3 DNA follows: TGTGCCAGCAGTGGTCGGACAGGGGGCGCATTAGATGGCAATCAGCCCCAGCATTTT. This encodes CASSGRTGGALDGNQPQHF. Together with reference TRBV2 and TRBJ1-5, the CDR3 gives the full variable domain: EPEVTQTPSHQVTQMGQEVILRCVPISNHLYFYWYRQILGQKVEFLVSFYNNEISEKSEIFDDQFSVERPDGSNFTLKIRSTKLEDSAMYFCASSGRTGGALDGNQPQHFGDGTRLSIL.